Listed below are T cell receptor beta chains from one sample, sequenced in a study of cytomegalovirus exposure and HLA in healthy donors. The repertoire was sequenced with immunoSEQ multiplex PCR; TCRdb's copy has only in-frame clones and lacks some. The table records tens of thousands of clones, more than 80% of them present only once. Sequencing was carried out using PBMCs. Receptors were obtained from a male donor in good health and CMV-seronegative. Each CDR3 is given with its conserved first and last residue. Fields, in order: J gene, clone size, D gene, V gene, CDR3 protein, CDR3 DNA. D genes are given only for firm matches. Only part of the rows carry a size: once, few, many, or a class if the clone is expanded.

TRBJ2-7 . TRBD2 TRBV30 CAWSSGMRQYF TGTGCCTGGAGCAGCGGGATGAGGCAGTACTTC
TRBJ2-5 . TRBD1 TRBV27 CASSYRGTPQETQYF TGTGCCAGCAGCTACAGGGGTACGCCCCAAGAGACCCAGTACTTC
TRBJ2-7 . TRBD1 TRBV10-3 CAISNRGGYEQYF TGTGCCATCAGCAACAGGGGTGGGTACGAGCAGTACTTC
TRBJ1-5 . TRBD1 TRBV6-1 CASSTDRSNQPQHF TGTGCCAGCAGCACGGACAGGAGCAATCAGCCCCAGCATTTT
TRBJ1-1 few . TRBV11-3 CASSFRGTEAFF TGTGCCAGCAGCTTCAGGGGTACTGAAGCTTTCTTT
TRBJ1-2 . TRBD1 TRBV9 CASSVNWQGAPGYTF TGTGCCAGCAGCGTAAACTGGCAGGGGGCGCCTGGCTACACCTTC
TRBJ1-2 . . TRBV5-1 CASSPVGEPNYGYTF TGCGCCAGCAGCCCGGTGGGAGAACCTAACTATGGCTACACCTTC
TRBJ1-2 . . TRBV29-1 CSVKNSYATNYGYTF TGCAGCGTTAAGAACAGCTACGCTACTAACTATGGCTACACCTTC
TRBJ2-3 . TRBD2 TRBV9 CASSVGASGGPDTQYF TGTGCCAGCAGCGTAGGGGCTAGCGGGGGGCCCGATACGCAGTATTTT
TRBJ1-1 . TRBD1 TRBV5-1 CASSKTGAGTEAFF TGCGCCAGCAGCAAAACAGGGGCCGGAACTGAAGCTTTCTTT
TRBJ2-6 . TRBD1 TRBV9 CASSFPGQGYSGANVLTF TGTGCCAGCAGCTTTCCGGGACAGGGATACTCTGGGGCCAACGTCCTGACTTTC
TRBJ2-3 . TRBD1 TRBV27 CASRTGTGFFGTQYF TGTGCCAGCAGGACCGGGACAGGTTTTTTTGGTACGCAGTATTTT
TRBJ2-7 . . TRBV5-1 CASSLGLRDTYEQYF TGCGCCAGCAGCTTGGGTCTCCGGGACACCTACGAGCAGTACTTC
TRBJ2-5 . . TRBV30 CAWSGLVRETQYF TGTGCCTGGAGTGGACTGGTCCGGGAGACCCAGTACTTC
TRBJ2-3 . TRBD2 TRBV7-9 CASRPSGGARSDTQYF TGTGCCAGCAGACCTAGCGGGGGGGCTCGGTCAGATACGCAGTATTTT
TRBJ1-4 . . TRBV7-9 CASSLEQGFATNEKLFF TGTGCCAGCAGCTTAGAACAGGGATTTGCAACTAATGAAAAACTGTTTTTT
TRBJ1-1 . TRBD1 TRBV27 CASIGGQGNTEAFF TGTGCCAGCATCGGAGGACAGGGTAACACTGAGGCTTTCTTT
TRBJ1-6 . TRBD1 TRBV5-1 CASSLWGQLDNSPLHF TGCGCCAGCAGCTTATGGGGACAGCTGGATAATTCACCCCTCCACTTT
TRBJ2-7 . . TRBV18 CASSPLTGFYEQYF TGTGCCAGCTCACCGCTTACGGGGTTCTACGAGCAGTACTTC
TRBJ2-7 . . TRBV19 CASSMGRWGEQYF TGTGCCAGTAGTATGGGGAGATGGGGCGAGCAGTACTTC
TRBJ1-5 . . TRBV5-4 CASSDHGGDQPQHF TGTGCCAGCAGCGACCACGGGGGGGATCAGCCCCAGCATTTT
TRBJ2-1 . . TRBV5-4 CASSLAGAVVEQFF TGTGCCAGCAGCTTGGCCGGAGCCGTAGTTGAGCAGTTCTTC
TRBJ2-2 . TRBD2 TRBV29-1 CSIPGGGGELFF TGCAGTATTCCGGGGGGTGGAGGGGAGCTGTTTTTT
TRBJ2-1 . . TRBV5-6 CASAVSSYNEQFF TGTGCCAGTGCCGTGAGCTCCTACAATGAGCAGTTCTTC
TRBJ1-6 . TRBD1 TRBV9 CASSPRDSVPNSPLHF TGTGCCAGCAGCCCCCGGGACAGCGTCCCAAATTCACCCCTCCACTTT
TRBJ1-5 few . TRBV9 CASSVRQPGGQPQHF TGTGCCAGCAGCGTAAGACAGCCCGGGGGGCAGCCCCAGCATTTT
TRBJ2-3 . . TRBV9 CASSVGAGSTDTQYF TGTGCCAGCAGCGTGGGGGCAGGATCCACAGATACGCAGTATTTT
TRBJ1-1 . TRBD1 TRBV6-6 CASSGGQGTHTEAFF TGTGCCAGCAGTGGGGGACAGGGGACCCACACTGAAGCTTTCTTT
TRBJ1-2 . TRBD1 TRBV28 CASSLQGAYGYTF TGTGCCAGCAGTTTGCAGGGGGCCTATGGCTACACCTTC
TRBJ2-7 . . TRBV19 CASSIVYREGEQYF TGTGCCAGTAGTATCGTATACCGGGAAGGCGAGCAGTACTTC
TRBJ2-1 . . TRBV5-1 CASSHANSYNEQFF TGCGCCAGCAGCCATGCAAACAGCTACAATGAGCAGTTCTTC
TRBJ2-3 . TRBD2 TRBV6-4 CASSDLAGDADTQYF TGTGCCAGCAGTGATTTAGCGGGAGACGCAGATACGCAGTATTTT
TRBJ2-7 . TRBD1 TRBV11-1 CASRRDRNYEQYF TGTGCCAGCAGGAGGGACAGGAACTACGAGCAGTACTTC
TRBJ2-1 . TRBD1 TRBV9 CASSGTGPYNEQFF TGTGCCAGCTCGGGGACAGGGCCCTACAATGAGCAGTTCTTC
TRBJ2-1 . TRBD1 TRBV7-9 CASSWAGTGPFDEQFF TGTGCCAGCAGTTGGGCCGGGACAGGGCCTTTCGATGAGCAGTTCTTC
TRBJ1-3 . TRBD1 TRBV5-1 CASSLTGTGHSGNTIYF TGCGCCAGCAGCTTAACCGGGACAGGGCATTCTGGAAACACCATATATTTT
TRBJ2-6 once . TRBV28 CASSLDSPSSGANVLTF TGTGCCAGCAGTTTGGACAGCCCTTCCTCTGGGGCCAACGTCCTGACTTTC
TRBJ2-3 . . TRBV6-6 CASSPTEDTQYF TGTGCCAGCAGCCCGACAGAAGATACGCAGTATTTT
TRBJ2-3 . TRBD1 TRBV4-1 CASSQGQGAYLDTQYF TGCGCCAGCAGCCAAGGTCAGGGGGCCTATCTAGATACGCAGTATTTT
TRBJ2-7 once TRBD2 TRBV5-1 CASSLVSGSTYEQYF TGCGCCAGCAGCTTGGTTAGCGGGAGCACCTACGAGCAGTACTTC
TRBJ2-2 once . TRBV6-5 CASSVAAGELFF TGTGCCAGCAGTGTCGCGGCCGGGGAGCTGTTTTTT
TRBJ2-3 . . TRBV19 CASSTGDTRSDTQYF TGTGCCAGTAGTACTGGGGACACGCGGTCAGATACGCAGTATTTT
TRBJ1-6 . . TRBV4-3 CASSQDPGWNSPLHF TGCGCCAGCAGCCAAGATCCAGGTTGGAATTCACCCCTCCACTTT
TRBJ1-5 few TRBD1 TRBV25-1 CASSEKGQGIGQPQHF TGTGCCAGCAGTGAAAAAGGACAGGGAATAGGGCAGCCCCAGCATTTT
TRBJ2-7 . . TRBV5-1 CASSLRSREYF TGCGCCAGCAGCTTGCGGAGCCGGGAGTACTTC
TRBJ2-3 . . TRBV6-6 CASRITRHGTDTQYF TGTGCCAGCAGGATAACCCGACACGGAACAGATACGCAGTATTTT
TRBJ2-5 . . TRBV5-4 CASRNHSQETQYF TGTGCCAGCAGGAACCACAGTCAAGAGACCCAGTACTTC
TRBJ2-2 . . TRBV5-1 CASSFRNTGELFF TGCGCCAGCAGCTTCCGGAACACCGGGGAGCTGTTTTTT
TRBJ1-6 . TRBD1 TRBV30 CAWNSDRGQPLHF TGTGCCTGGAACTCGGACAGGGGGCAACCCCTCCACTTT
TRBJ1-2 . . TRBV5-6 CASSLAPENYGYTF TGTGCCAGCAGCTTGGCCCCGGAGAACTATGGCTACACCTTC
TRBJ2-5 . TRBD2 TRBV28 CASRPRREREGGETQYF TGTGCCAGCAGACCTCGCCGGGAGCGGGAGGGCGGTGAGACCCAGTACTTC
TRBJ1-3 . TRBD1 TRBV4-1 CASSPAGQVSGNTIYF TGCGCCAGCAGCCCGGCGGGACAGGTATCTGGGAACACCATATATTTT
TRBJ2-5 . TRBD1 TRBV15 CATSRDNRGRGETQYF TGTGCCACCAGCAGAGATAACAGGGGGCGAGGGGAGACCCAGTACTTC
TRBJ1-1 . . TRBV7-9 CASSLGGLFTEAFF TGTGCCAGCAGCTTAGGGGGACTTTTTACTGAAGCTTTCTTT